The entry below gives a single T cell receptor beta chain sequence along with its context. Antigen: not known. This table comes from immunoSEQ multiplex PCR, and its TCRdb copy is limited to in-frame clones, with some not included. This repertoire shows 15,000 to 17,000 clones, about 81% found once; its top ten account for over 35%. This CDR3 region has 14 residues. Germline lookup yields CDR1 SNHLY and CDR2 FYNNEI. V lost 6 bases, J lost 7 bases, and 19 bases lay in between. The data derive from a study of OX40 agonist ivuxolimab in advanced cancers. Study results and limitations: The investigators did not determine what antigen specificity the expanded peripheral T cells had.

This sample comprised CD4+ or CD8+ T cells sorted from blood, obtained in a trial of the OX40 agonist ivuxolimab. The receptor comes from an adult with an advanced solid tumor such as melanoma, head and neck, liver or kidney cancer. V gene TRBV2 combines with J gene TRBJ2-7; D call uncertain. The CDR3 sequence is CASSQPGLALEQYF. The CDR3 DNA is TGTGCCAGCAGCCAACCGGGTTTGGCCCTGGAGCAGTACTTC.